The 27 T cell receptor beta chains below all came from one sample that was sequenced in a study of blood T cell repertoires in COVID-19. Measured with immunoSEQ multiplex PCR; TCRdb has only the in-frame clones, and not every one. The table shows under 170,000 clones, with roughly 80% occurring only once. The sample was peripheral blood. The receptors stem from a man in his 70s with acute or convalescent COVID-19.

The chain links TRBV2 to TRBJ2-5; 11 bases are a match to TRBD1. The germline gives CDR1 SNHLY, CDR2 FYNNEI. Trimming removed 4 bases from V and 6 bases from J; junction bases left unmatched: 10. CDR3 length: 16 amino acids. CDR3 residues: CASSALRTGGEKTQYF. The CDR3 nucleotides are TGTGCCAGCAGTGCCTTACGGACAGGGGGCGAAAAGACCCAGTACTTC.

The chain is built from TRBV5-1 and TRBJ1-1, with a weak D call TRBD1 (5 bases). This CDR3 has 15 amino acids. V was cut by 6 bases and J by 1 base, with 16 bases left in between. Germline-derived CDR1 and CDR2 are SGHRS and YFSETQ. CDR3 nucleotides: TGCGCCAGCATGTCGGGCCGCGGGGGGAACACTGAAGCTTTCTTT. As protein: CASMSGRGGNTEAFF.

The chain joins TRBV16 to TRBJ2-1; 7 bases agree with TRBD2. Germline loops: CDR1 KGHSY, CDR2 FQNENV. The ends lost 4 bases at V and 6 bases at J; junction bases unmatched: 12. The CDR3 totals 16 residues. The CDR3 DNA reads TGTGCCAGCAGCCGCCGCACCGCGGGAGTTAGCAATGAGCAGTTCTTC. Residues: CASSRRTAGVSNEQFF.

This clone occurred a few times. The CDR3 region is CASSLSPHGETQYF. The DNA for the CDR3 is TGTGCCAGCAGCTTATCACCCCACGGAGAGACCCAGTACTTC. The J gene is TRBJ2-5, the V gene TRBV11-2; D remains unclear. Trimming cost V 2 bases and J 4 bases, with 11 bases left between them. CDR1 is SGHAT and CDR2 is FQNNGV in the germline V gene. CDR3 length: 14 residues.

The chain has TRBV7-2 and TRBJ2-7; 8 bases match TRBD1. The V segment lost 5 bases and the J segment 0 bases; nucleotides outside the gene matches: 6. The germline V gene encodes CDR1 SGHTA and CDR2 FQGNSA. CDR3 length equals 15 residues. CDR3 protein: CASSARTGPSYEQYF. The DNA for the CDR3 is TGTGCCAGCAGCGCGCGGACAGGGCCCTCCTACGAGCAGTACTTC.

The table lists this clone with a count of one. This chain uses TRBV2 with TRBJ1-5; 8 bases map to TRBD1. The germline CDR1 and CDR2 sequences are SNHLY and FYNNEI. V was pared by 4 bases and J by 4 bases, with 3 bases of the junction left unmatched. The CDR3 consists of 14 residues. The DNA of the CDR3 is TGTGCCAGCAGTGTTCGGACAGGGAATCAGCCCCAGCATTTT. It yields the protein CASSVRTGNQPQHF.

V usage is TRBV4-2 and J usage is TRBJ2-5, with TRBD2 as a possible D gene (5 bases). The germline CDR1 and CDR2 sequences are LGHNA and YNFKEQ. The CDR3 consists of 14 residues. V gave up 1 base and J gave up 4 bases, with 10 bases separating them. This chain's CDR3 is CASSQGGSGETQYF. DNA for the CDR3: TGTGCCAGCAGCCAAGGCGGGTCAGGAGAGACCCAGTACTTC.

The genes are TRBV18 and TRBJ2-7; TRBD2 matches 8 bases. Germline V gene sequence: CDR1 KGHSH, CDR2 LQKENI. This CDR3 contains 18 residues. V lost 3 bases and J lost 3; bases outside the gene matches: 16. CDR3 loop: CASSPVGLAGPTNYEQYF. The CDR3 nucleotides are TGTGCCAGCTCACCCGTCGGCTTAGCGGGACCGACTAACTACGAGCAGTACTTC.

The genes are TRBV6-5 and TRBJ1-3, with a weak D call TRBD1 (5 bases). Germline assignment: CDR1 MNHEY and CDR2 SVGAGI. V lost 4 bases and J lost 3, with 13 bases in between. The CDR3 runs to 15 residues. The CDR3 sequence is CASSFAGSYGNTIYF. The CDR3 DNA is TGTGCCAGCAGTTTCGCAGGGTCATATGGAAACACCATATATTTT.

The chain employs TRBV3-1 (or the pseudogene TRBV3-2) and TRBJ1-1, with TRBD1 matching over 7 bases. The germline CDR1 and CDR2 sequences are LGHDT and YNNKEL (reference sequence). The CDR3 sequence is 13 residues long. V shed 2 bases and J 7 bases; nucleotides not matched to a gene: 4. For the CDR3, the DNA is TGTGCCAGCAGCCAATTCGGGACAGATGAAGCTTTCTTT. Residues: CASSQFGTDEAFF.

The chain recombines TRBV28 with TRBJ1-4; D may be TRBD1 (5 bases). V was cut by 4 bases and J by 3 bases, with 9 bases left in between. The germline CDR1 and CDR2 sequences are MDHEN and SYDVKM. This CDR3 spans 14 amino acids. The CDR3 DNA follows: TGTGCCAGCAGTTCCGGGGGAGCTAATGAAAAACTGTTTTTT. Its protein product is CASSSGGANEKLFF.

Only a few counts were recorded for this clone. The chain couples TRBV14 to TRBJ2-7, with D maybe TRBD2 (5 bases). Germline V gene sequence: CDR1 SGHDN, CDR2 FVKESK. This CDR3 has 14 amino acids. The V end was cut by 4 bases, the J end by 0 bases, with 10 bases between. CDR3 region: CASSRLASSYEQYF. In DNA, the CDR3 is TGTGCCAGCAGCCGGCTAGCCAGCTCCTACGAGCAGTACTTC.

The chain combines TRBV7-3 with TRBJ2-1; D perhaps matches TRBD2 (6 bases). Germline values: CDR1 SGHTA, CDR2 FQGTGA. The CDR3 extends over 18 amino acids. Trimming removed 1 base at V and 1 base at J, with 17 bases between. CDR3 amino acids: CASSLNAPAAGSYNEQFF. CDR3 in DNA: TGTGCCAGCAGCTTAAATGCACCCGCTGCGGGGTCCTACAATGAGCAGTTCTTC.

This clone appeared a single time. This chain connects TRBV3-1 (or the pseudogene TRBV3-2) to TRBJ2-4, with 9 bases aligning to TRBD2. The CDR3 has 15 residues. Losses at the gene ends were 6 bases for V and 4 bases for J; bases not matched to a gene: 7. Germline CDR1 is LGHDT and CDR2 is YNNKEL (reference sequence). The DNA for the CDR3 is TGTGCCAGCAGTCTGGGACTAGCCACTAAAAACATTCAGTACTTC. This translates into CASSLGLATKNIQYF.

This clone was seen a handful of times. The chain employs TRBV28 and TRBJ2-7; D may be TRBD1 (6 bases). This CDR3 is built from 14 residues. V dropped 4 bases and J dropped 5 bases, with 15 bases sitting between them. Per the germline V gene, CDR1 is MDHEN and CDR2 is SYDVKM. The CDR3 DNA is TGTGCCAGCAGTTCCGGGACATTAAACCACGAGCAGTACTTC. Translating gives CASSSGTLNHEQYF.

The chain has TRBV2 and TRBJ2-1; D gene ambiguous. Trimming removed 8 bases at V and 7 bases at J, with 18 bases between. Germline values: CDR1 SNHLY, CDR2 FYNNEI. The CDR3 sequence is 14 residues long. CDR3 protein: CASESRSGGNEQFF. In nucleotides, the CDR3 is TGTGCCAGCGAAAGCCGGAGTGGTGGAAATGAGCAGTTCTTC.

This chain links TRBV7-3 with TRBJ1-2, with 7 bases identical to TRBD1. Trimming took 2 bases from V and 2 from J; bases not matched to a gene: 5. CDR3 size: 15 residues. Germline CDR1 is SGHTA and CDR2 is FQGTGA. The CDR3 loop is CASSLWAGGNYGYTF. The CDR3 nucleotides are TGTGCCAGCAGCTTATGGGCAGGGGGAAACTATGGCTACACCTTC.

CDR3 coding DNA: TGTGCCAGCAGCCGACAGGGTGACAGAGGTGAAAAACTGTTTTTT. This translates into CASSRQGDRGEKLFF. The gene calls are TRBV4-2 and TRBJ1-4, with 7 nucleotides matching TRBD1. Germline V gene lookup returns CDR1 LGHNA and CDR2 YNFKEQ. The CDR3 loop spans 15 amino acids. The junction had 9 bases not matched to a gene; V was cut back by 4 bases and J by 7 bases.

The J gene is TRBJ2-4, the V gene TRBV3-1 (or the pseudogene TRBV3-2), with TRBD2 as a possible D gene (5 bases). Germline CDR1 LGHDT, CDR2 YNNKEL (reference sequence). CDR3 size: 16 residues. The V and J ends lost 2 bases and 4 bases respectively, with 15 bases between them. CDR3 nucleotides: TGTGCCAGCAGCCAATACGTGGGAGACGGTAAAAACATTCAGTACTTC. Protein product: CASSQYVGDGKNIQYF.

V usage is TRBV6-1 and J usage is TRBJ2-2, with 9 bases identical to TRBD2. Germline V gene data show CDR1 as MNHNS and CDR2 as SASEGT. V dropped 6 bases and J dropped 1; count of bases not matched to a gene: 3. There are 15 residues in the CDR3. CDR3 residues: CASRSAGGNTGELFF. The CDR3 DNA follows: TGTGCCAGCAGGTCAGCGGGGGGGAACACCGGGGAGCTGTTTTTT.

The chain links TRBV7-9 to TRBJ1-1; no clear D gene. The germline V gene encodes CDR1 SEHNR and CDR2 FQNEAQ (reference sequence). Deletions cut 1 base from V and 7 bases from J, with 10 bases between. The CDR3 loop spans 13 amino acids. CDR3 sequence (DNA): TGTGCCAGCAGCTTAGGATCGCGGTTTGAAGCTTTCTTT. Translated, it gives CASSLGSRFEAFF.

The V and J genes are TRBV12-5 and TRBJ1-1; TRBD1 matches 7 bases. CDR1 LGHNT and CDR2 FRNRAP come from the germline V gene. The CDR3 has 14 residues. Trimming cost V 6 bases and J 1 base; bases outside gene matches: 5. CDR3 sequence: CASGQDRANTEAFF. The CDR3 region has the DNA TGTGCTAGTGGGCAAGACAGGGCGAACACTGAAGCTTTCTTT.

V is TRBV7-8 and J is TRBJ2-7; 10 bases match TRBD2. The CDR3 consists of 16 residues. The germline V gene has CDR1 SGHVS and CDR2 FQNEAQ. The V and J ends lost 5 bases and 0 bases, in that order; junction bases with no gene match: 7. As DNA, the CDR3 is TGTGCCAGCAGCCCGACTAGCGGGCTTAGCTCCTACGAGCAGTACTTC. Translated: CASSPTSGLSSYEQYF. The entire variable domain, with the rest obtained from reference TRBV7-8 and TRBJ2-7, is as follows: GAGVSQSPRYKVAKRGQDVALRCDPISGHVSLFWYQQALGQGPEFLTYFQNEAQLDKSGLPSDRFFAERPEGSVSTLKIQRTQQEDSAVYLCASSPTSGLSSYEQYFGPGTRLTVT.

This chain uses TRBV19 with TRBJ2-7; 8 bases are a match to TRBD2. Germline V CDR1 and CDR2: LNHDA, SQIVND (reference sequence). The CDR3 is 14 residues long. Trimming at V came to 4 bases and at J to 6 bases, leaving 8 bases not matched to a gene. CDR3 residues: CASSKDSGTLEQYF. CDR3 DNA: TGTGCCAGTAGTAAGGATAGCGGGACTCTCGAGCAGTACTTC.

The chain recombines TRBV7-9 with TRBJ1-1, with 9 positions matching TRBD1. Germline trimming cut 2 bases from V and 6 bases from J; bases unmatched to any gene: 10. There are 16 residues in the CDR3. CDR1 is SEHNR, CDR2 FQNEAQ, per germline (reference sequence). CDR3 sequence: CASSLYGSQGASEAFF. In DNA form, the CDR3 reads TGTGCCAGCAGCTTATACGGTTCACAGGGGGCTTCTGAAGCTTTCTTT.

The table lists this clone with a count of one. V gene TRBV5-8 combines with J gene TRBJ1-5; no clear D gene. The length of the CDR3 is 13 residues. Germline loops: CDR1 SGHTS, CDR2 YDEGEE. Deletions cut 2 bases from V and 7 bases from J, with 10 bases between. CDR3 sequence reads: CASSLGREQPQHF. CDR3 in DNA: TGTGCCAGCAGCTTAGGCCGGGAACAGCCCCAGCATTTT.

The chain combines TRBV3-1 (or the pseudogene TRBV3-2) with TRBJ1-1, with TRBD1 as a possible D gene (5 bases). The CDR3 totals 12 residues. Germline V lookup: CDR1 LGHDT, CDR2 YNNKEL (reference sequence). V lost 5 bases and J lost 11, with 15 bases in between. The chain's CDR3 is CASSSSPGGAFF. Written as DNA, the CDR3 is TGTGCCAGCAGCTCCTCCCCCGGGGGGGCTTTCTTT.